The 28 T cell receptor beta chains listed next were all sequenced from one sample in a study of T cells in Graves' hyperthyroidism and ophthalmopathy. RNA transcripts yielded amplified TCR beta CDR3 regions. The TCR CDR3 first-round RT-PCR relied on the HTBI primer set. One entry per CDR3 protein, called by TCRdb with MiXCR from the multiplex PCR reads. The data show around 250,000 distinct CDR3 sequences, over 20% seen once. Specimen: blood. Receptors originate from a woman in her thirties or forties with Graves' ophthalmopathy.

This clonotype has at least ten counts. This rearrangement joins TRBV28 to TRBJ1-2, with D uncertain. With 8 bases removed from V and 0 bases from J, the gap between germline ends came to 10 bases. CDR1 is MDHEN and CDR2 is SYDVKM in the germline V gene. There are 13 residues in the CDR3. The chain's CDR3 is CASGVGANYGYTF. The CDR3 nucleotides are TGTGCCAGCGGGGTCGGGGCTAACTATGGCTACACCTTC.

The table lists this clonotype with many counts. The CDR3 nucleotides read TGCAGTGCTAGTGCAGGGGGCTACGAGCAGTACTTC. Protein sequence: CSASAGGYEQYF. The chain uses TRBV20-1 and TRBJ2-7; 7 bases line up with TRBD1. This CDR3 spans 12 amino acids. Germline values: CDR1 DFQATT, CDR2 SNEGSKA (reference sequence). V gave up 3 bases and J gave up 3 bases; unmatched junction bases: 2.

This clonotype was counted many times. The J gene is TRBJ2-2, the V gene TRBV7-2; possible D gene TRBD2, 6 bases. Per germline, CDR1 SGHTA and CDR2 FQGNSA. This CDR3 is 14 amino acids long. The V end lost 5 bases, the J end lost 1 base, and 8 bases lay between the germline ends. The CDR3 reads CASSNGGNTGELFF. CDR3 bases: TGTGCCAGCAGCAACGGGGGGAACACCGGGGAGCTGTTTTTT.

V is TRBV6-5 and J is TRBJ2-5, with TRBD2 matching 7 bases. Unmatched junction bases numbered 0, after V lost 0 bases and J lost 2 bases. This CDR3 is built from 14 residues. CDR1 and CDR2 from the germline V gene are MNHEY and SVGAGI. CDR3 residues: CASSYSRGQETQYF. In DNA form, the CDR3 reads TGTGCCAGCAGTTACTCGCGGGGGCAAGAGACCCAGTACTTC.

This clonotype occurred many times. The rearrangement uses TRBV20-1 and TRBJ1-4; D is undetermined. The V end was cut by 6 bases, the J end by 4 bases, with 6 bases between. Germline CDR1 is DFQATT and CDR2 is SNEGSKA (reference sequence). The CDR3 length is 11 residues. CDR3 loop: CSADLNEKLFF. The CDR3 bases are TGCAGTGCCGACCTTAATGAAAAACTGTTTTTT.

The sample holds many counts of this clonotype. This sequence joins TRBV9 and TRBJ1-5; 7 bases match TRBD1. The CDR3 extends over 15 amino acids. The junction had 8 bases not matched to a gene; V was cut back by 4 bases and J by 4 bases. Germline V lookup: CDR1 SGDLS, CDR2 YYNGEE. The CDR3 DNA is TGTGCCAGCAGCCCAGCAGGGGGATGGAATCAGCCCCAGCATTTT. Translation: CASSPAGGWNQPQHF.

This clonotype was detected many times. CDR3 in DNA: TGTGCCAGCAGTTTCAAGGGCAATAGCAATCAGCCCCAGCATTTT. As protein: CASSFKGNSNQPQHF. The rearrangement links TRBV12-3 or TRBV12-4 to TRBJ1-5; D ambiguous. Trimming took off 3 bases at V and 0 bases at J, with 9 bases between the two ends. CDR3 length: 15 residues.

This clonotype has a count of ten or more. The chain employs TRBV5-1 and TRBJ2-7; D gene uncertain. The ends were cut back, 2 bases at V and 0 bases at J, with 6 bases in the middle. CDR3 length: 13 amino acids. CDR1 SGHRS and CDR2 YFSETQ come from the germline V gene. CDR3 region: CASSFELSYEQYF. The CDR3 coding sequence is TGCGCCAGCAGCTTCGAACTCTCCTACGAGCAGTACTTC.

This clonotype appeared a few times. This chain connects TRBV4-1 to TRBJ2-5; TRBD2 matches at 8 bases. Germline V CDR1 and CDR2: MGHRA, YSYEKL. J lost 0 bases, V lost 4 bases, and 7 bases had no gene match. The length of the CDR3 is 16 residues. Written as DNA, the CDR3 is TGCGCCAGCAGCCCAAATCTAGCGGGTCACCAAGAGACCCAGTACTTC. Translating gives CASSPNLAGHQETQYF.

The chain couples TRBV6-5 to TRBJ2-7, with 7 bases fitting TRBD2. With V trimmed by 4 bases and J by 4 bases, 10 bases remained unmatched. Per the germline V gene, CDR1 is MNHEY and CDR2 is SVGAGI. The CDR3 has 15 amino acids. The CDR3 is CASSFLNSGSYEQYF. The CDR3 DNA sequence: TGTGCCAGCAGTTTTCTAAATAGCGGGTCTTACGAGCAGTACTTC.

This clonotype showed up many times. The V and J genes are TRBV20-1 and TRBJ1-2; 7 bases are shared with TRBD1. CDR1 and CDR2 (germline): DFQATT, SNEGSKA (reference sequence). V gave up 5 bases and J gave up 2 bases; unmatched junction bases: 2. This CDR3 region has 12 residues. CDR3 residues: CSAGGQNYGYTF. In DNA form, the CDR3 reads TGCAGTGCTGGGGGACAGAACTATGGCTACACCTTC.

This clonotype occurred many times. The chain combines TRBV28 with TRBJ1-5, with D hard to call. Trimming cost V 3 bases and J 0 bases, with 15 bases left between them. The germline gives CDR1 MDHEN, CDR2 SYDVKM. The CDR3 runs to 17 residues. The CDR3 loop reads CASSFFNTQNSNQPQHF. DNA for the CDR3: TGTGCCAGCAGTTTTTTTAACACACAAAATAGCAATCAGCCCCAGCATTTT. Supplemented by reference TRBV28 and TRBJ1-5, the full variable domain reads DVKVTQSSRYLVKRTGEKVFLECVQDMDHENMFWYRQDPGLGLRLIYFSYDVKMKEKGDIPEGYSVSREKKERFSLILESASTNQTSMYLCASSFFNTQNSNQPQHFGDGTRLSIL.

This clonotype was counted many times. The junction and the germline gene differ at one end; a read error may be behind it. CDR3 residues: CASSTSGSFQHF. In nucleotides, the CDR3 is TGTGCCAGCAGTACTAGCGGGAGCTTCCAGCACTTC. The V and J genes are TRBV2 and TRBJ2-7, with 11 bases matching TRBD2. The CDR3 is 12 residues long. Germline V gives CDR1 SNHLY, CDR2 FYNNEI.

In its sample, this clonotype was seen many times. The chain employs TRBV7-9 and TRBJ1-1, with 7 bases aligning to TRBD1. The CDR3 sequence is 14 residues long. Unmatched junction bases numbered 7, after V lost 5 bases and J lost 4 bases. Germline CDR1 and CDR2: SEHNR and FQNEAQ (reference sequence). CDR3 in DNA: TGTGCCAGCAGCGAGCGACAGGGACTCACTGAAGCTTTCTTT. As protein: CASSERQGLTEAFF. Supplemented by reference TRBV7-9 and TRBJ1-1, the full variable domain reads DTGVSQNPRHKITKRGQNVTFRCDPISEHNRLYWYRQTLGQGPEFLTYFQNEAQLEKSRLLSDRFSAERPKGSFSTLEIQRTEQGDSAMYLCASSERQGLTEAFFGQGTRLTVV.

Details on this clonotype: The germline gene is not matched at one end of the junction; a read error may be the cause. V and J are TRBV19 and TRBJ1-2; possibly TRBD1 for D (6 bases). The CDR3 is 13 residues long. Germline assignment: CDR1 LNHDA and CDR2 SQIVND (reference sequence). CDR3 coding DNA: TGTGCCAGTAGTAAATACGAAGATGGGGGCTACATCTTC. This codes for CASSKYEDGGYIF.

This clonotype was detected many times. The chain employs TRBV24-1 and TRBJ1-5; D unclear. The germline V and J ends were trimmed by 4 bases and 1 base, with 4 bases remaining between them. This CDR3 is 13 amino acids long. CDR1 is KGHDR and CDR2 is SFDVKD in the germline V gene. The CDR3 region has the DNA TGTGCCACCAGTGAGAAGAGCAATCAGCCCCAGCATTTT. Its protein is CATSEKSNQPQHF.

The CDR3 spells CASSSYRGETQYF. The DNA of the CDR3 is TGTGCCAGCAGTTCTTACAGGGGAGAGACCCAGTACTTC. This chain links TRBV6-9 with TRBJ2-5, with 7 bases that match TRBD1. The CDR3 has 13 amino acids. The V gene end was trimmed by 4 bases and the J gene end by 4 bases; junction bases not matched to a gene: 3. Germline CDR1 and CDR2: MNHGY and SVAAGI.

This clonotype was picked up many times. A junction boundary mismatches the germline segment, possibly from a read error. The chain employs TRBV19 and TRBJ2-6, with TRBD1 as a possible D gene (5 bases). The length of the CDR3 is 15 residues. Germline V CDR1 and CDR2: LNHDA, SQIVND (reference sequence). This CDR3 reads CASSLQRSGANALTF. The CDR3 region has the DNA TGTGCCAGTAGCCTCCAGCGCTCTGGGGCCAACGCCCTGACTTTC. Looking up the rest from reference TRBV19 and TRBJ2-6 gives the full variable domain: DGGITQSPKYLFRKEGQNVTLSCEQNLNHDAMYWYRQDPGQGLRLIYYSQIVNDFQKGDIAEGYSVSREKKESFPLTVTSAQKNPTAFYLCASSLQRSGANALTFGAGSRLTVL.

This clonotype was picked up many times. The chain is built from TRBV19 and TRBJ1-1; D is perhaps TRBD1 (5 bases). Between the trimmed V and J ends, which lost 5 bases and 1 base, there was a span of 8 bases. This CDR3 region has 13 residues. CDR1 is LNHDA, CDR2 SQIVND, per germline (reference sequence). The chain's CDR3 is CASSPGRNTEAFF. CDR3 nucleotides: TGTGCCAGTAGTCCAGGGAGGAACACTGAAGCTTTCTTT.

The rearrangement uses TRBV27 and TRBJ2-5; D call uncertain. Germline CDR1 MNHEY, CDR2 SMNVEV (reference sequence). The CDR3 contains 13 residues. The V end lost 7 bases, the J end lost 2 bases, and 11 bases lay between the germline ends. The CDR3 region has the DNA TGTGCCAGCATCTACAAGGTACAAGAGACCCAGTACTTC. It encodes CASIYKVQETQYF.

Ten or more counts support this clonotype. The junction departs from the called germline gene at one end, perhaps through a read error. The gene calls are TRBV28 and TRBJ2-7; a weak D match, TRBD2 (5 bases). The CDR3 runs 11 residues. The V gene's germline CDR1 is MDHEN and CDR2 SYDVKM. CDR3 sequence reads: CASSATRARTF. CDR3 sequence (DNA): TGTGCCAGCAGTGCTACCAGAGCCCGGACTTTC.

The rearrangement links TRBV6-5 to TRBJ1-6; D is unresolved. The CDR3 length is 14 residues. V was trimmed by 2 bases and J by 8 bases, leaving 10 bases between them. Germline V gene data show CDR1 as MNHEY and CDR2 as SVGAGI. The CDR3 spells CASSYRVAYSPLHF. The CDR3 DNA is TGTGCCAGCAGTTACCGGGTAGCCTATTCACCCCTCCACTTT.

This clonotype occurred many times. CDR3: CAWGNRVERNTIYF. The CDR3 nucleotides read TGTGCCTGGGGTAACAGGGTTGAGCGAAACACCATATATTTT. This sequence joins TRBV30 and TRBJ1-3; D is perhaps TRBD1 (6 bases). The germline V gene has CDR1 GTSNPN and CDR2 SVGIG (reference sequence). CDR3 length: 14 amino acids. The germline V and J ends were trimmed by 5 bases and 5 bases, with 16 bases remaining between them.

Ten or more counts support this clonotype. The DNA for the CDR3 is TGTGCCAGCAGAGGACAGGGGGACTACGAGCAGTACTTC. It is translated as CASRGQGDYEQYF. This chain uses TRBV28 with TRBJ2-7; TRBD1 matches at 10 bases. Losses at the gene ends were 6 bases for V and 3 bases for J; bases not matched to a gene: 2. The V gene's germline CDR1 is MDHEN and CDR2 SYDVKM. The CDR3 contains 13 residues.

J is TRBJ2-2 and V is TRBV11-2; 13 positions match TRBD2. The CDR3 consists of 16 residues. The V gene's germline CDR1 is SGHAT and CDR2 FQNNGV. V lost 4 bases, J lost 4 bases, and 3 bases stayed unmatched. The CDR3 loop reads CASSSTSGGVTGELFF. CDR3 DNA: TGTGCCAGCAGCTCAACTAGCGGGGGGGTCACCGGGGAGCTGTTTTTT.

This CDR3 reads CASSPPGRPYEQYF. The CDR3 region has the DNA TGTGCCAGCTCACCACCGGGACGGCCCTACGAGCAGTACTTC. V is TRBV18 and J is TRBJ2-7, with D possibly being TRBD1 or TRBD2 (5 bases each). The ends were cut back, 0 bases at V and 2 bases at J, with 8 bases in the middle. The germline V gene encodes CDR1 KGHSH and CDR2 LQKENI. CDR3 size: 14 residues.

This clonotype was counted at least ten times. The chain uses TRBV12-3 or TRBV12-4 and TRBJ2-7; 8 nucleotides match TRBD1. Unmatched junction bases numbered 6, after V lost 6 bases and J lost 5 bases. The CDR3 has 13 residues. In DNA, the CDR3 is TGTGCCAGCAGGACAGGGGTTCAGCACGAGCAGTACTTC. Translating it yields CASRTGVQHEQYF.

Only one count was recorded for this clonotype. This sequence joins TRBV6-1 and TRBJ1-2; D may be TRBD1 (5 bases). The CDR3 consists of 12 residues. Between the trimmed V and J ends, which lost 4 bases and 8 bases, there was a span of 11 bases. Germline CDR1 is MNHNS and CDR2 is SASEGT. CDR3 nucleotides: TGTGCCAGCAGTGGCAGGGTTCGGGGCTACACCTTC. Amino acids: CASSGRVRGYTF.